This T cell receptor (beta chain) emerged from a study of CD8+ T cells in alopecia areata. Whole-study context: The drug, oral tofacitinib, was given to treated patients at 5 to 10 mg twice daily. For treated patients, severity scores reflected the percentage of scalp area affected. Study observations and caveats: Normal scalp showed lower clonality than lesional scalp, especially alopecia totalis/universalis.

V dropped 1 base and J dropped 6; count of bases not matched to a gene: 4. Germline V lookup: CDR1 SGHVS, CDR2 FQNEAQ. CDR3 length equals 15 residues. Treatment in this sample: oral pan-JAK inhibitor, 5-10 mg twice daily. After isolation, RNA underwent reverse transcription to generate cDNA as the sequencing template. This table comes from immunoSEQ multiplex PCR, and its TCRdb copy is limited to in-frame clones, with some not included. The table records around 150,000 clones, approximately 80% of them present only once. On this clone itself: What it binds is not known.

The gene calls are TRBV7-8 and TRBJ2-3, with 10 positions matching TRBD2. The sample here was CD8+ T cells sorted from blood, taken at week 4, from a patient treated with tofacitinib. This sequence was found in a human donor with alopecia areata. CDR3 DNA sequence: TGTGCCAGCAGCTTAGAGCGGGGGGGCAGGGATACGCAGTATTTT. Translated, it gives CASSLERGGRDTQYF.